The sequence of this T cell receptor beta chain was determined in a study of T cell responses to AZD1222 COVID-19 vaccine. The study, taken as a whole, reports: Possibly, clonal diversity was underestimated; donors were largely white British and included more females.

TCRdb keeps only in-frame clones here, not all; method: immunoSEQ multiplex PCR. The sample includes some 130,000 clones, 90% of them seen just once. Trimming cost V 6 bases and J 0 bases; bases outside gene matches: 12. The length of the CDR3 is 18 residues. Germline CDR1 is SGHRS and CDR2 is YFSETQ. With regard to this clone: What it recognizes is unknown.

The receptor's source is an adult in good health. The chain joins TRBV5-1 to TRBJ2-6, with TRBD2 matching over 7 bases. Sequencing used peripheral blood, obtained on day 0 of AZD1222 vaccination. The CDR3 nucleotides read TGCGCCAGCACCAGGTCGGGGGGTATCGGCTCTGGGGCCAACGTCCTGACTTTC. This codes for CASTRSGGIGSGANVLTF.